A single sample is the source of the 6 T cell receptor beta chains below, sequenced in a study of neurological immune-mediated disorders. One entry per CDR3 protein results from TCRdb running MiXCR on the 5' RACE reads. Of approximately 59,000 distinct CDR3 sequences listed, over 4% are singletons. Sequencing used PBMCs. These receptors were taken from a human donor with multiple sclerosis. The donor label of this sample is uncertain.

The chain links TRBV4-1 to TRBJ2-1, with 7 bases that match TRBD2. The V gene's germline CDR1 is MGHRA and CDR2 YSYEKL. V was pared by 4 bases and J by 4 bases, with 10 bases of the junction left unmatched. CDR3 length: 16 residues. CDR3 DNA: TGCGCCAGCAGCCTATCTCCTAGCGGTATTTACAATGAGCAGTTCTTC. Amino acid sequence: CASSLSPSGIYNEQFF.

This clonotype was seen at least ten times. The chain joins TRBV20-1 to TRBJ2-3, with D possibly matching TRBD1 (6 bases). Trimming removed 5 bases from V and 2 bases from J, with 11 bases in between. The V gene's germline CDR1 is DFQATT and CDR2 SNEGSKA (reference sequence). The CDR3 spans 13 residues. The CDR3: CSAGGFATDTQYF. In DNA, the CDR3 is TGCAGTGCTGGGGGCTTTGCCACAGATACGCAGTATTTT.

This chain uses TRBV9 with TRBJ1-2; D possibly corresponds to TRBD1 (6 bases). V lost 3 bases and J 6 bases, leaving 15 bases between the germline ends. This CDR3 is built from 14 residues. The germline gives CDR1 SGDLS, CDR2 YYNGEE. CDR3 residues: CASSALTGFNGYTF. The CDR3 DNA reads TGTGCCAGCAGCGCACTCACAGGGTTCAATGGCTACACCTTC. Using reference TRBV9 and TRBJ1-2 for the parts outside the CDR3, the full variable domain is DSGVTQTPKHLITATGQRVTLRCSPRSGDLSVYWYQQSLDQGLQFLIQYYNGEERAKGNILERFSAQQFPDLHSELNLSSLELGDSALYFCASSALTGFNGYTFGSGTRLTVV.

There are many counts of this clonotype. The V call is TRBV5-1, the J call TRBJ1-2; 7 bases agree with TRBD1. Germline V CDR1 and CDR2: SGHRS, YFSETQ. There are 16 residues in the CDR3. With V trimmed by 6 bases and J by 2 bases, 13 bases remained unmatched. This CDR3 is CASTLLPGGLNYGYTF. The DNA of the CDR3 is TGCGCCAGCACCCTCCTACCAGGGGGGCTGAACTATGGCTACACCTTC.

Many counts were recorded for this clonotype. This chain uses TRBV6-5 with TRBJ1-1; no clear D. The germline V gene has CDR1 MNHEY and CDR2 SVGAGI. Trimming shortened V by 4 bases and J by 4 bases, and 10 bases separated the two germline ends. CDR3 size: 13 residues. The CDR3 reads CASSSPSATEAFF. CDR3 nucleotide sequence: TGTGCCAGCAGTTCCCCGTCGGCCACTGAAGCTTTCTTT.

This clonotype was counted ten times or more. This chain joins TRBV12-5 and TRBJ2-7; D is undetermined. Trimming removed 4 bases at V and 0 bases at J, with 10 bases between. The germline CDR1 and CDR2 sequences are LGHNT and FRNRAP. There are 14 residues in the CDR3. The CDR3 nucleotides are TGTGCTAGTGGTTGGGAAGTCTCCTCCTACGAGCAGTACTTC. The encoded protein is CASGWEVSSYEQYF. Full variable domain (remainder filled in from reference TRBV12-5 and TRBJ2-7): DARVTQTPRHKVTEMGQEVTMRCQPILGHNTVFWYRQTMMQGLELLAYFRNRAPLDDSGMPKDRFSAEMPDATLATLKIQPSEPRDSAVYFCASGWEVSSYEQYFGPGTRLTVT.